The clone carrying this T cell receptor beta chain occurred once. Its target is not known. The data belong to a study of T cells in localized non-small cell lung cancer. Study-wide results and limits: Only one tumor region was sequenced, so heterogeneity remains possible. In adjacent lung appeared a median 57 of the top 100 tumor clones. Uninvolved adjacent lung showed the highest T cell clonality, exceeding tumor.

Assay: immunoSEQ multiplex PCR; the TCRdb copy retains only in-frame clones and omits some. The table lists about 8,200 clones, around 59% of them singletons. V lost 6 bases to trimming and J lost 5 bases, with 11 bases between them. The germline gives CDR1 LGHNT, CDR2 FRNRAP. The CDR3 is made up of 12 amino acids. The material sequenced was lymph node tissue, taken before any cancer treatment. The source of this sequence is a male donor at least 60 years old with stage I squamous cell lung carcinoma. J is TRBJ2-7 and V is TRBV12-5, with D uncertain. DNA of the CDR3: TGTGCTAGTGGCCCAACTATCGACGAGCAGTACTTC. This sequence encodes CASGPTIDEQYF.